Below are 16 T cell receptor beta chains sequenced from a single sample in a study of cytomegalovirus exposure and HLA in healthy donors. Vbeta (60) and Jbeta (13) primers were used in the PCR. Here immunoSEQ multiplex PCR was the method, and the copy in TCRdb shows in-frame clones only, minus some. Of tens of thousands of clones in the sample, approximately 70% are singletons; the top ten hold roughly 5%. Sequenced material: PBMCs. The receptors come from a man between 60 and 75 years old in good health and CMV-seropositive.

The J gene is TRBJ2-1, the V gene TRBV7-9; 8 positions agree with TRBD1. CDR3 length: 15 amino acids. V lost 5 bases and J lost 6; bases outside the gene matches: 9. CDR1 and CDR2 from the germline V gene are SEHNR and FQNEAQ (reference sequence). The CDR3 region is CASSLGTGLGNEQFF. In nucleotides, the CDR3 is TGTGCCAGCAGCCTAGGGACAGGATTAGGCAATGAGCAGTTCTTC.

The chain links TRBV28 to TRBJ2-7, with TRBD2 as a possible D gene (5 bases). Germline CDR1 is MDHEN and CDR2 is SYDVKM. V was shortened by 5 bases and J by 9 bases, with 14 bases between the two germline ends. The CDR3 is 12 amino acids. In DNA form, the CDR3 reads TGTGCCAGCAGTCCGAGGGCGGGTCCGCAGTACTTC. Protein product: CASSPRAGPQYF.

The chain recombines TRBV6-5 with TRBJ1-5, with TRBD1 matching over 8 bases. V lost 6 bases, J lost 3 bases, and 4 bases stayed unmatched. The CDR3 has 14 residues. The germline V gene encodes CDR1 MNHEY and CDR2 SVGAGI. This chain's CDR3 is CASSGQGTNQPQHF. In DNA form, the CDR3 reads TGTGCCAGCAGCGGACAGGGAACCAATCAGCCCCAGCATTTT.

The gene calls are TRBV6-5 and TRBJ2-3, with 9 bases identical to TRBD2. V lost 1 base to trimming and J lost 5 bases; unmatched junction nucleotides: 4. The CDR3 is made up of 15 amino acids. Germline V gene data show CDR1 as MNHEY and CDR2 as SVGAGI. The CDR3 sequence: CASSYWGLAGDTQYF. As DNA, the CDR3 is TGTGCCAGCAGTTACTGGGGACTAGCAGGAGATACGCAGTATTTT.

The rearrangement links TRBV5-1 to TRBJ2-4; no reliable D call. V shed 5 bases and J shed 8 bases, with 11 bases lying between them. There are 12 residues in the CDR3. In germline, CDR1 is SGHRS, CDR2 YFSETQ. This chain's CDR3 is CASRSDSDIQYF. Written as DNA, the CDR3 is TGCGCCAGCAGATCCGACTCCGACATTCAGTACTTC.

The gene calls are TRBV5-1 and TRBJ2-7, with D possibly matching TRBD2 (5 bases). V gave up 2 bases and J gave up 2 bases, with 17 bases separating them. The CDR3 has 16 residues. Germline lookup yields CDR1 SGHRS and CDR2 YFSETQ. The CDR3 sequence: CASSFSRAPVPYEQYF. The CDR3 nucleotides are TGCGCCAGCAGCTTCTCGAGGGCCCCGGTGCCCTACGAGCAGTACTTC.

DNA for the CDR3: TGTGCCAGCAGCCCCGGACAGGGGAGGTACACTGAAGCTTTCTTT. Amino acid sequence: CASSPGQGRYTEAFF. The rearrangement uses TRBV27 and TRBJ1-1; 9 bases fit TRBD1. Germline lookup yields CDR1 MNHEY and CDR2 SMNVEV (reference sequence). CDR3 length equals 15 residues. The trim removed 6 bases at V and 3 bases at J, leaving 8 bases unmatched.

The V gene is TRBV11-2, the J gene TRBJ1-4; a weak D match, TRBD1 (5 bases). The CDR3 has 14 amino acids. The V gene lost 5 bases and the J gene lost 5 bases, with 12 bases spanning the gap. Looked up from germline, CDR1 is SGHAT and CDR2 is FQNNGV. DNA for the CDR3: TGTGCCAGCAGCGGGGGGGGATTGAATGAAAAACTGTTTTTT. This codes for CASSGGGLNEKLFF.

A note on this clone: One end of the junction does not line up with germline, which may come from a read error. This rearrangement joins TRBV20-1 to TRBJ2-3; 9 positions agree with TRBD2. The CDR3 has 9 amino acids. Per the germline V gene, CDR1 is DFQATT and CDR2 is SNEGSKA (reference sequence). In nucleotides, the CDR3 is TGCAGTGCTAGTGCGGGAGGGGGTTTT. It is translated as CSASAGGGF.

In its sample, this clone was seen a few times. This chain joins TRBV30 and TRBJ2-1, with a weak D call TRBD2 (7 bases). The CDR3 is made up of 14 amino acids. The germline gives CDR1 GTSNPN, CDR2 SVGIG (reference sequence). Trimming pared 0 bases from V and 6 bases from J, leaving 12 bases between. The CDR3 is CAWSVAGALNEQFF. For the CDR3, the DNA is TGTGCCTGGAGTGTGGCGGGGGCCCTCAATGAGCAGTTCTTC.

The chain carries TRBV5-4 and TRBJ1-1; D may be TRBD1 (5 bases). Germline V gene data show CDR1 as SGHNT and CDR2 as YYREEE (reference sequence). V was clipped by 6 bases and J by 0 bases, with 15 bases between them. The CDR3 is 15 residues long. CDR3 nucleotide sequence: TGTGCCAGCACCCCAGCGGGACCAATGAACACTGAAGCTTTCTTT. It codes for CASTPAGPMNTEAFF.

For the CDR3, the DNA is TGTGCCAGCAGCTCGGACAGGGGATCCTACGAGCAGTACTTC. Amino acids: CASSSDRGSYEQYF. The chain combines TRBV5-8 with TRBJ2-7, with 9 bases matching TRBD1. CDR3 length: 14 residues. The ends lost 3 bases at V and 1 base at J; junction bases unmatched: 2. Germline V gene lookup returns CDR1 SGHTS and CDR2 YDEGEE.

This clone has a handful of counts. CDR3 DNA: TGTGCCAGCAGCTTGGCCCAGACCTACGAGCAGTACTTC. It specifies CASSLAQTYEQYF. J is TRBJ2-7 and V is TRBV7-2; D is undetermined. Trimming removed 3 bases from V and 2 bases from J, with 8 bases in between. This CDR3 has 13 residues. The germline gives CDR1 SGHTA, CDR2 FQGNSA.

This clone was recorded only once. J is TRBJ1-1 and V is TRBV7-8, with TRBD1 identical over 8 bases. The V and J ends lost 1 base and 0 bases, in that order; junction bases with no gene match: 7. The CDR3 has 17 residues. Germline V gene data show CDR1 as SGHVS and CDR2 as FQNEAQ. The CDR3 protein is CASSLVNRGIMNTEAFF. In nucleotides, the CDR3 is TGTGCCAGCAGCTTAGTAAACAGGGGGATCATGAACACTGAAGCTTTCTTT.

The gene calls are TRBV7-2 and TRBJ1-5; 7 nucleotides match TRBD1. This CDR3 comprises 14 residues. V dropped 3 bases and J dropped 5; count of bases not matched to a gene: 4. Germline CDR1 SGHTA, CDR2 FQGNSA. For the CDR3, the DNA is TGTGCCAGCAGCTTTGTCAGGGGGGATCAGCCCCAGCATTTT. Its translation: CASSFVRGDQPQHF.

The chain combines TRBV7-9 with TRBJ2-1; D not resolved. From germline, CDR1 is SEHNR and CDR2 FQNEAQ (reference sequence). The CDR3 consists of 14 residues. The V gene lost 0 bases and the J gene lost 13 bases, with 16 bases spanning the gap. The CDR3, as DNA: TGTGCCAGCAGCTTAGCCCCTTTAGGCGGTCCACAGTTCTTC. Translating it yields CASSLAPLGGPQFF.